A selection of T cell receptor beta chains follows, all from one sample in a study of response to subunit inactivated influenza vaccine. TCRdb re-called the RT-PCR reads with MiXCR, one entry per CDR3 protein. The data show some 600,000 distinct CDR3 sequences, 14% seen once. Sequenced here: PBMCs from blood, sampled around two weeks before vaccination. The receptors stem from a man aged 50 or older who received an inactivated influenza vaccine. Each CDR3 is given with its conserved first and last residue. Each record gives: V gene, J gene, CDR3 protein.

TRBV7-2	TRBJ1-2	CASSLERAGRTNTF
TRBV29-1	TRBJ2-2	CSVEKSNTGELFF
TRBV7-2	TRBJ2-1	CASSLIAGGLNEQFF
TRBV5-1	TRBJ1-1	CASSGGTGGSAFF
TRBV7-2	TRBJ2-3	CASSYGLSRTDTQYF
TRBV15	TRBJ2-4	CATSILSSIQYF
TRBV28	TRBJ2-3	CASSRLLAGGADTQYF
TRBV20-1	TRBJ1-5	CSARQGGLLNQPQHF
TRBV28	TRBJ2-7	CASSFSGDEHYF
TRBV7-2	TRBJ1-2	CASSLGQVAGYTF
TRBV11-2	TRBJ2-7	CASSLDRAEYEQYF
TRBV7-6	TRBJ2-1	CASSFFPGTTTYKEQFF
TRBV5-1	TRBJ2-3	CASSLTSSRGTDTQYF
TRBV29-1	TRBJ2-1	CSARQGSYNEQFF
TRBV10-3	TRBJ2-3	CAISEGPSGRGGTQYF
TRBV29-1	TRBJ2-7	CSVLRDTHEQYF
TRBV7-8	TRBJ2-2	CASTPLSFGTGELFF
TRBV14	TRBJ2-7	CASSVTGGIYEQYF
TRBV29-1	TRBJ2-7	CSVSGLAGGSSYEQYF
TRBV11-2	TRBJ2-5	CASSYRGFLPQETQYF
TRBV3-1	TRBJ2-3	CASREDRVGDTQYF
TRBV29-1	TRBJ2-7	CSVGAGRGTEQYF
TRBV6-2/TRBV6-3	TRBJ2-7	CASTLGQFVSYEQYF
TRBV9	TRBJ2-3	CASSGAGGTTDTQYF
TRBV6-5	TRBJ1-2	CASSSSPGASNYGYTF
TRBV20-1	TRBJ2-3	CSARDGRRGTDTQYF
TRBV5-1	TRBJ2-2	CASSLNTGELFF
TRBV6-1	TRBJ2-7	CASSEGQGAIYEQYF
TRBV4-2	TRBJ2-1	CASSQTQRGAPEQFF
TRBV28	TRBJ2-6	CASSLLLEQGIGANVLTF
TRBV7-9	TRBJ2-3	CASSTSGGARTDTQYF
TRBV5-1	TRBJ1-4	CASTGTGSNEKLFF
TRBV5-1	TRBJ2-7	CASSSGHSGGQNEQYF
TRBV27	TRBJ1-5	CASRDRGFYSNQPQHF
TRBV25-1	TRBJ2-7	CASSEAEGQNYEQYF
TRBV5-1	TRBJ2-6	CASSPQGIGANVLTF
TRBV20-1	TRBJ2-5	CSARDRDRAETQYF
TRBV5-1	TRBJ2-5	CASSLKIGYQETQYF
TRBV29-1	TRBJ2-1	CSVDYGGTANEQFF
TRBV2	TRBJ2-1	CASSDTRTRNEQFF
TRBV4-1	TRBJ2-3	CASSQANRGRSTDTQYF
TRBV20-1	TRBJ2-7	CSASSSSGGGYEQYF
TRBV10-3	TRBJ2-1	CAISAGTSGSWANEQFF
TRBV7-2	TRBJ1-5	CASSQGRSGGQPQHF
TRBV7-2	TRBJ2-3	CASHQLGGTFSTDTQYF
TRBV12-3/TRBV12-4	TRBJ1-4	CASSLRQGYSVNEKLFF